Below, 30 T cell receptor beta chains from the same sample are listed, as sequenced in a study of blood T cell repertoires in COVID-19. Produced via immunoSEQ multiplex PCR; TCRdb's table is partial and in-frame only. The table has 67,000 or so clones, approximately 77% seen once. Sequences were obtained from peripheral blood. The receptors were gathered from an older woman with acute or convalescent COVID-19.

The V and J genes are TRBV28 and TRBJ2-1, with 14 bases fitting TRBD2. The CDR3 runs to 16 residues. CDR1 MDHEN and CDR2 SYDVKM come from the germline V gene. DNA for the CDR3: TGTGCGCATGGGGGAGGACTAGCGGGAGGTTACAATGAGCAGTTCTTC. Its protein product is CAHGGGLAGGYNEQFF.

The chain employs TRBV15 and TRBJ2-1; 10 positions agree with TRBD2. Germline V gene data show CDR1 as LNHNV and CDR2 as YYDKDF (reference sequence). The CDR3 totals 16 residues. Germline trimming cut 3 bases from V and 1 base from J; bases unmatched to any gene: 3. The chain's CDR3 is CATSSLAGASYNEQFF. In DNA, the CDR3 is TGTGCCACCAGCAGCCTAGCGGGAGCGTCCTACAATGAGCAGTTCTTC.

This clone was observed a few times. Mismatch with germline at one junction end may stem from a read error. The chain is built from TRBV7-7 and TRBJ2-3; 7 positions agree with TRBD1. Germline CDR1 SSHAT, CDR2 FNYEAQ (reference sequence). The CDR3 is 15 residues long. This CDR3 is CASSLGDRTTDTQYF. The CDR3 DNA is TGTGCTAGCAGCTTAGGGGACAGAACCACAGATACGCAGTATTTT.

The J gene is TRBJ2-7, the V gene TRBV3-1 (or the pseudogene TRBV3-2); the D is unclear. Trimming shortened V by 2 bases and J by 3 bases, and 8 bases separated the two germline ends. The CDR3 has 13 amino acids. Germline V gene data show CDR1 as LGHDT and CDR2 as YNNKEL (reference sequence). CDR3 sequence (DNA): TGTGCCAGCAGCCAACTAAACAGCTACGAGCAGTACTTC. It encodes CASSQLNSYEQYF.

The CDR3 reads CASSYSNLPTDVEIGELFF. CDR3 nucleotide sequence: TGTGCCAGCAGTTACTCCAACCTCCCGACAGACGTGGAGATCGGGGAGCTGTTTTTT. The chain joins TRBV6-2 or TRBV6-3 to TRBJ2-2; TRBD1 might be the D (5 bases). CDR3 size: 19 residues. V was clipped by 0 bases and J by 7 bases, with 24 bases between them. Germline CDR1 MNHEY, CDR2 SVGEGT.

The V gene is TRBV5-4, the J gene TRBJ2-1; 7 nucleotides match TRBD2. Trimming at V came to 4 bases and at J to 2 bases, leaving 6 bases not matched to a gene. Germline V gene sequence: CDR1 SGHNT, CDR2 YYREEE (reference sequence). This CDR3 is 15 amino acids long. The CDR3 DNA reads TGTGCCAGCAGCGTCGGGAGGACCACCTACAATGAGCAGTTCTTC. Residues: CASSVGRTTYNEQFF.

The gene calls are TRBV2 and TRBJ2-2, with 9 bases aligning to TRBD2. J gave up 6 bases and V 6 bases, and 14 bases lay outside the gene matches. Germline CDR1 reads SNHLY; CDR2 reads FYNNEI. The CDR3 sequence is 17 residues long. CDR3 nucleotide sequence: TGTGCCAGCAGCCAAAGTAGCGGGAGATTGGTTCCCGGGGAGCTGTTTTTT. Protein: CASSQSSGRLVPGELFF.

The gene calls are TRBV6-2 or TRBV6-3 and TRBJ2-7; D is uncertain. Germline V gene sequence: CDR1 MNHEY, CDR2 SVGEGT. The CDR3 runs 12 residues. V dropped 4 bases and J dropped 7 bases, with 11 bases sitting between them. In DNA, the CDR3 is TGTGCCAGCAGTTCCCCCCGTCGGGAGCAGTACTTC. It translates to CASSSPRREQYF.

The chain links TRBV28 to TRBJ1-6; D not certain. Germline V gene lookup returns CDR1 MDHEN and CDR2 SYDVKM. The CDR3 is 15 residues long. V gave up 2 bases and J gave up 6 bases, with 11 bases separating them. The CDR3 spells CASSLSSSSNSPLHF. The CDR3 bases are TGTGCCAGCAGTTTAAGCTCATCGAGTAATTCACCCCTCCACTTT.

This clone was found once. The chain is built from TRBV2 and TRBJ2-5; the match to TRBD2 covers 9 bases. J lost 5 bases, V lost 6 bases, and 10 bases had no gene match. The CDR3 covers 15 residues. Germline CDR1 and CDR2: SNHLY and FYNNEI. The CDR3 spells CASREVRLADETQYF. DNA of the CDR3: TGTGCCAGCAGGGAGGTCCGACTAGCGGATGAGACCCAGTACTTC. The variable domain in full, completed from reference TRBV2 and TRBJ2-5, reads EPEVTQTPSHQVTQMGQEVILRCVPISNHLYFYWYRQILGQKVEFLVSFYNNEISEKSEIFDDQFSVERPDGSNFTLKIRSTKLEDSAMYFCASREVRLADETQYFGPGTRLLVL.

The chain employs TRBV30 and TRBJ1-3, with D possibly being TRBD1 (5 bases). Germline loops: CDR1 GTSNPN, CDR2 SVGIG (reference sequence). The V end was cut by 4 bases, the J end by 0 bases, with 25 bases between. CDR3 size: 19 residues. The CDR3 nucleotides read TGTGCCTGGAATATTCGCCCACAGGTGCCGGAGGGCTCTGGAAACACCATATATTTT. It translates to CAWNIRPQVPEGSGNTIYF.

DNA for the CDR3: TGTGCCAGCAGCTTATCTTCCTTACCGGGACAGAGATTTAACACTGAAGCTTTCTTT. Amino acids: CASSLSSLPGQRFNTEAFF. The chain is built from TRBV7-3 and TRBJ1-1; TRBD1 matches 7 bases. The germline V gene encodes CDR1 SGHTA and CDR2 FQGTGA. The V segment lost 2 bases and the J segment 2 bases; nucleotides outside the gene matches: 17. This CDR3 has 19 amino acids.

The CDR3 region is CASSYSGGGSGNTIYF. The CDR3 bases are TGTGCCAGCAGTTACTCTGGGGGGGGCTCTGGAAACACCATATATTTT. The chain has TRBV6-5 and TRBJ1-3; perhaps TRBD1 as D (5 bases). The CDR3 consists of 16 residues. Germline lookup yields CDR1 MNHEY and CDR2 SVGAGI. With 0 bases removed from V and 0 bases from J, the gap between germline ends came to 9 bases.

J is TRBJ1-1 and V is TRBV7-2, with D uncertain. Trimming left V 6 bases short and J 8 bases short, with 13 bases between. Germline CDR1 reads SGHTA; CDR2 reads FQGNSA. The CDR3 is 12 amino acids. The CDR3 DNA reads TGTGCCAGCAGGAAGGACTTGCAGGAAGCTTTCTTT. This codes for CASRKDLQEAFF.

This clone was picked up a small number of times. The CDR3 DNA reads TGTGCCAGCAGCCAAACCGACAGGGATGGCTACACCTTC. It is translated as CASSQTDRDGYTF. The genes are TRBV4-2 and TRBJ1-2; 7 bases agree with TRBD1. The CDR3 contains 13 residues. The germline CDR1 and CDR2 sequences are LGHNA and YNFKEQ. J gave up 6 bases and V 2 bases, and 3 bases lay outside the gene matches.

The chain carries TRBV12-1 and TRBJ2-7; TRBD2, as called in the table, went unchecked against the DNA. TRBV12-1 is designated a pseudogene. This CDR3 comprises 14 residues. CDR3 bases: TGTGCCAGCTTCCCCCGGAGATGCTCCTACGAGCAGTACTTC. It encodes CASFPRRCSYEQYF.

The chain combines TRBV19 with TRBJ2-7; a weak D match, TRBD2 (6 bases). This CDR3 spans 14 amino acids. From germline, CDR1 is LNHDA and CDR2 SQIVND (reference sequence). Trimming cost V 3 bases and J 1 base, with 10 bases left between them. CDR3 sequence (DNA): TGTGCCAGTAGTATTAGTAGCGGATCCTACGAGCAGTACTTC. Amino acids: CASSISSGSYEQYF.

The chain carries TRBV6-5 and TRBJ1-2; D is perhaps TRBD1 (5 bases). CDR3 size: 14 residues. The germline V gene encodes CDR1 MNHEY and CDR2 SVGAGI. The V end lost 2 bases, the J end lost 1 base, and 8 bases lay between the germline ends. As DNA, the CDR3 is TGTGCCAGCAGTTACAGTCAGGGTAACTATGGCTACACCTTC. Residues: CASSYSQGNYGYTF.

This chain uses TRBV2 with TRBJ2-1, with TRBD2 identical over 8 bases. The germline V gene has CDR1 SNHLY and CDR2 FYNNEI. Trimming cost V 5 bases and J 3 bases; bases outside gene matches: 6. CDR3 length: 15 residues. The CDR3 here is CASSPARGDYNEQFF. CDR3 coding DNA: TGTGCCAGCAGTCCGGCGCGGGGGGACTACAATGAGCAGTTCTTC. The whole variable domain, filled in from reference TRBV2 and TRBJ2-1, reads EPEVTQTPSHQVTQMGQEVILRCVPISNHLYFYWYRQILGQKVEFLVSFYNNEISEKSEIFDDQFSVERPDGSNFTLKIRSTKLEDSAMYFCASSPARGDYNEQFFGPGTRLTVL.

V gene TRBV4-1 combines with J gene TRBJ1-5, with D maybe TRBD1 (6 bases). V was trimmed by 6 bases and J by 0 bases, leaving 12 bases between them. CDR1 is MGHRA and CDR2 is YSYEKL in the germline V gene. This CDR3 comprises 15 residues. The CDR3 here is CASRLAGVSNQPQHF. CDR3 nucleotides: TGCGCCAGCAGGCTAGCAGGGGTTAGCAATCAGCCCCAGCATTTT.

V usage is TRBV7-9 and J usage is TRBJ1-2; D possibly corresponds to TRBD1 (5 bases). Looked up from germline, CDR1 is SEHNR and CDR2 is FQNEAQ (reference sequence). Trimming cost V 5 bases and J 6 bases, with 22 bases left between them. The CDR3 contains 16 residues. DNA for the CDR3: TGTGCCAGCAGCCGCCCTGGGGCTACAGGTTTAGATGGCTACACCTTC. It yields the protein CASSRPGATGLDGYTF.

This chain joins TRBV6-5 and TRBJ2-7; 7 positions match TRBD1. V lost 6 bases and J lost 7; bases outside the gene matches: 9. Germline lookup yields CDR1 MNHEY and CDR2 SVGAGI. The CDR3 contains 13 residues. CDR3 sequence: CASRGTVLAEQYF. CDR3 in DNA: TGTGCCAGCAGGGGGACAGTCCTGGCGGAGCAGTACTTC.

The V gene is TRBV28, the J gene TRBJ2-7, with D possibly TRBD2 on 5 matching bases. This CDR3 spans 14 amino acids. In germline, CDR1 is MDHEN, CDR2 SYDVKM. Trimming removed 2 bases from V and 2 bases from J, with 10 bases in between. CDR3 sequence: CASSLAGLPYEQYF. The CDR3, as DNA: TGTGCCAGCAGTTTAGCAGGACTTCCCTACGAGCAGTACTTC. The variable domain in full, completed from reference TRBV28 and TRBJ2-7, reads DVKVTQSSRYLVKRTGEKVFLECVQDMDHENMFWYRQDPGLGLRLIYFSYDVKMKEKGDIPEGYSVSREKKERFSLILESASTNQTSMYLCASSLAGLPYEQYFGPGTRLTVT.

The chain recombines TRBV28 with TRBJ2-3; the match to TRBD2 covers 8 bases. The CDR3 totals 17 residues. V lost 2 bases to trimming and J lost 4 bases; unmatched junction nucleotides: 11. CDR1 and CDR2 from the germline V gene are MDHEN and SYDVKM. CDR3 sequence: CASSLSRSGSLSDTQYF. DNA of the CDR3: TGTGCCAGCAGTTTAAGTAGGAGCGGGAGTTTGTCAGATACGCAGTATTTT.

The gene calls are TRBV2 and TRBJ2-3, with no clear D. Trimming removed 7 bases from V and 0 bases from J, with 8 bases in between. CDR3 size: 13 residues. CDR1 SNHLY and CDR2 FYNNEI come from the germline V gene. CDR3: CASKWPSTDTQYF. CDR3 nucleotides: TGTGCCAGCAAATGGCCTAGCACAGATACGCAGTATTTT. Using reference TRBV2 and TRBJ2-3 for the parts outside the CDR3, the full variable domain is EPEVTQTPSHQVTQMGQEVILRCVPISNHLYFYWYRQILGQKVEFLVSFYNNEISEKSEIFDDQFSVERPDGSNFTLKIRSTKLEDSAMYFCASKWPSTDTQYFGPGTRLTVL.

V and J are TRBV3-1 (or the pseudogene TRBV3-2) and TRBJ1-4; 10 bases fit TRBD1. Germline V gene lookup returns CDR1 LGHDT and CDR2 YNNKEL (reference sequence). V shed 3 bases, J shed 5 bases, and the junction held 3 bases outside the gene matches. There are 15 residues in the CDR3. This CDR3 is CASSHRTGGNEKLFF. CDR3 sequence (DNA): TGTGCCAGCAGCCACAGGACAGGGGGGAATGAAAAACTGTTTTTT.

This clone was seen only a few times. The chain employs TRBV7-2 and TRBJ1-1; D uncertain. Trimming took off 5 bases at V and 3 bases at J, with 13 bases between the two ends. Germline V gene data show CDR1 as SGHTA and CDR2 as FQGNSA. The CDR3 runs to 14 residues. In nucleotides, the CDR3 is TGTGCCAGCAGCCTCCGGGGTATCGACACTGAAGCTTTCTTT. Its protein product is CASSLRGIDTEAFF.

This clone was observed once. The chain carries TRBV7-9 and TRBJ2-3, with 10 bases identical to TRBD2. Germline values: CDR1 SEHNR, CDR2 FQNEAQ (reference sequence). J was trimmed by 5 bases and V by 7 bases; bases with no gene match: 6. The CDR3 has 14 amino acids. The CDR3 spells CASTLAGVGDTQYF. The CDR3 DNA reads as TGTGCCAGCACTCTAGCGGGGGTTGGAGATACGCAGTATTTT.

The CDR3 nucleotides read TGTGCCAGCAGCCAAGGCCCACGGACTAGCGGGGGATATGAGCAGTTCTTC. It translates to CASSQGPRTSGGYEQFF. The V and J genes are TRBV3-1 (or the pseudogene TRBV3-2) and TRBJ2-1, with 13 nucleotides matching TRBD2. This CDR3 spans 17 amino acids. Germline-derived CDR1 and CDR2 are LGHDT and YNNKEL (reference sequence). The V segment lost 1 base and the J segment 8 bases; nucleotides outside the gene matches: 8.

This clone was seen just once. The chain combines TRBV6-4 with TRBJ2-1; TRBD1 aligns across 9 bases. Unmatched junction bases numbered 5, after V lost 0 bases and J lost 8 bases. Germline V lookup: CDR1 MRHNA, CDR2 SNTAGT. The CDR3 has 15 residues. CDR3 in amino acids: CASSDSTGGADEQFF. CDR3 nucleotides: TGTGCCAGCAGTGACTCTACAGGGGGCGCGGATGAGCAGTTCTTC.